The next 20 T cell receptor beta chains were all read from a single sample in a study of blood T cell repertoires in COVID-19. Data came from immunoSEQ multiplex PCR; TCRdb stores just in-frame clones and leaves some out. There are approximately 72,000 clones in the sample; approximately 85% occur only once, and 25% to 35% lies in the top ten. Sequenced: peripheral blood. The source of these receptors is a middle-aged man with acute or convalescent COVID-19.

For the CDR3, the DNA is TGTGCCAGCATCCAGTCGGGGGTATCCTACAATGAGCAGTTCTTC. This codes for CASIQSGVSYNEQFF. The rearrangement joins TRBV5-6 to TRBJ2-1; D is possibly TRBD2 (6 bases). Between the trimmed V and J ends, which lost 6 bases and 1 base, there was a span of 14 bases. The germline V gene has CDR1 SGHDT and CDR2 YYEEEE. The CDR3 sequence is 15 residues long. The full variable domain, with the rest looked up from reference TRBV5-6 and TRBJ2-1, is DAGVTQSPTHLIKTRGQQVTLRCSPKSGHDTVSWYQQALGQGPQFIFQYYEEEERQRGNFPDRFSGHQFPNYSSELNVNALLLGDSALYLCASIQSGVSYNEQFFGPGTRLTVL.

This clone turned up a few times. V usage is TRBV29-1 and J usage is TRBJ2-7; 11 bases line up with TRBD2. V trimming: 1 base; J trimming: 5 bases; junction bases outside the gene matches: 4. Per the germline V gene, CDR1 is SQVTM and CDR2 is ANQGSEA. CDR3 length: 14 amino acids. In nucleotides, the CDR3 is TGCAGCGTTGAAGTAGCGGGGGGGCCACACGAGCAGTACTTC. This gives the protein CSVEVAGGPHEQYF.

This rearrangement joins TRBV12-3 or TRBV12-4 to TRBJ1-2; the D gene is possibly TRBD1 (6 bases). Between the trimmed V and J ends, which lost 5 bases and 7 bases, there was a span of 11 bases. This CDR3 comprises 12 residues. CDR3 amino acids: CASSAGTIGYTF. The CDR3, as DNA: TGTGCCAGCAGTGCAGGGACAATTGGCTACACCTTC.

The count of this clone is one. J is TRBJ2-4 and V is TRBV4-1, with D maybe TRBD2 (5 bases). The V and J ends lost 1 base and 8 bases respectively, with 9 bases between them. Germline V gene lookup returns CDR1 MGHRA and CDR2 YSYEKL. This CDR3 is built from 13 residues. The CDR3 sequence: CASSQGGEDIQYF. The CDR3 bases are TGCGCCAGCAGCCAAGGGGGAGAGGACATTCAGTACTTC.

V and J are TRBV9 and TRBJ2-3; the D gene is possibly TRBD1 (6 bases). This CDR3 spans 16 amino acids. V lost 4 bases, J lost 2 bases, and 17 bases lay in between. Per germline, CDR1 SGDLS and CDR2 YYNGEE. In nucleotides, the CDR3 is TGTGCCAGCAGCTCCCACCGGGACAAGAACACAGATACGCAGTATTTT. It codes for CASSSHRDKNTDTQYF.

The CDR3 region is CASSGPDLAGGGETQYF. The CDR3 nucleotides are TGTGCCAGCAGTGGACCAGACTTAGCGGGGGGAGGGGAGACCCAGTACTTC. The chain recombines TRBV6-1 with TRBJ2-5; 10 bases are shared with TRBD2. Germline assignment: CDR1 MNHNS and CDR2 SASEGT. J lost 5 bases, V lost 4 bases, and 13 bases had no gene match. This CDR3 contains 17 residues.

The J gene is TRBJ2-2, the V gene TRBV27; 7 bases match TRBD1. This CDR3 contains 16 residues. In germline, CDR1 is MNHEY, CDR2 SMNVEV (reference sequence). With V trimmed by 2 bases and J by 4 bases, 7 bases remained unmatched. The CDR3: CASSLMGQQFTGELFF. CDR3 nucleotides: TGTGCCAGCAGTTTAATGGGACAGCAGTTCACCGGGGAGCTGTTTTTT.

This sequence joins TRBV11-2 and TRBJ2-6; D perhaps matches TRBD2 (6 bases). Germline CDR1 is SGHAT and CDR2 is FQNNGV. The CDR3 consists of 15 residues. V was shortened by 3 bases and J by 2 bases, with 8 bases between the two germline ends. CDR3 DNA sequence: TGTGCCAGCAGCTTCGGGGAGGCTGGGGCCAACGTCCTGACTTTC. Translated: CASSFGEAGANVLTF.

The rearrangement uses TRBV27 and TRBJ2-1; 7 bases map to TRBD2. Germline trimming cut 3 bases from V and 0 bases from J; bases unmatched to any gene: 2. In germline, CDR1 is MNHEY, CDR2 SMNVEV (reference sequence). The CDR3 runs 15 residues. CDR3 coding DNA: TGTGCCAGCAGTTTGGGGGGGAGCTCCTACAATGAGCAGTTCTTC. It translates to CASSLGGSSYNEQFF.

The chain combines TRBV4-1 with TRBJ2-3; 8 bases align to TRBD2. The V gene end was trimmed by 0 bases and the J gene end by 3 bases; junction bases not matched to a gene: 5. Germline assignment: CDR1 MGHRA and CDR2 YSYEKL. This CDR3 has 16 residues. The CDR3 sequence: CASSQEGGLGTDTQYF. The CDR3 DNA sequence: TGCGCCAGCAGCCAAGAAGGGGGACTAGGGACAGATACGCAGTATTTT.

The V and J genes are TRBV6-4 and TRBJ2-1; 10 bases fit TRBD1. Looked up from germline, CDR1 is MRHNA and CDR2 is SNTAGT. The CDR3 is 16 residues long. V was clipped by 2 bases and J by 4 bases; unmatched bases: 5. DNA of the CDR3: TGTGCCAGCAGTGACAGGAGACAGGGGGCTTACAATGAGCAGTTCTTC. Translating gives CASSDRRQGAYNEQFF.

For the CDR3, the DNA is TGTGCCAGCAGTCCTCACCGGGCGGGTGGCAATCAGCCCCAGCATTTT. Translation: CASSPHRAGGNQPQHF. This chain uses TRBV28 with TRBJ1-5; no clear D gene. The CDR3 spans 16 residues. With 5 bases removed from V and 2 bases from J, the gap between germline ends came to 16 bases. Germline-derived CDR1 and CDR2 are MDHEN and SYDVKM.

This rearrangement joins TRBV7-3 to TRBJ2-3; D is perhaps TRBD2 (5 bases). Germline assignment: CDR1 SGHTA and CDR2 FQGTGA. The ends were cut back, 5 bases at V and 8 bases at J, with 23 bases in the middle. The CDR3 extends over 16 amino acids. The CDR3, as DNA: TGTGCCAGCAGCCCTCCAGACGGCGGGTCCTCCGGTACGCAGTATTTT. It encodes CASSPPDGGSSGTQYF.

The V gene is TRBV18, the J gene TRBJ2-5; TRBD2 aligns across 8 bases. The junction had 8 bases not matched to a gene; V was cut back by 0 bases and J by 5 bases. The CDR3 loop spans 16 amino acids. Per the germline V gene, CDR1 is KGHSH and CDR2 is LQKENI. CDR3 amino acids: CASSPPSGASGETQYF. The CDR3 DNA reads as TGTGCCAGCTCACCACCTAGCGGGGCGTCTGGCGAGACCCAGTACTTC.

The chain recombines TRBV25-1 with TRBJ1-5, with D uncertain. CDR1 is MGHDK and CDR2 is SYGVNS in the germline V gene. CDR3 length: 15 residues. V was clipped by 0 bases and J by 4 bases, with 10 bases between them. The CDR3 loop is CASSEYEGVNQPQHF. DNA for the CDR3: TGTGCCAGCAGTGAATACGAGGGTGTAAATCAGCCCCAGCATTTT.

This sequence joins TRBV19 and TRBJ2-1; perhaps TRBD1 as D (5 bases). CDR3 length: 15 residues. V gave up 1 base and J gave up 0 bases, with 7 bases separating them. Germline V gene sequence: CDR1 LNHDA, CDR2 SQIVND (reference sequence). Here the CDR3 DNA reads TGTGCCAGTAGTATAGGGGGCGTCTCCTACAATGAGCAGTTCTTC. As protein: CASSIGGVSYNEQFF.

Here the CDR3 reads CASSYRQTGILYGYTF. CDR3 DNA sequence: TGTGCCAGCAGTTACAGGCAGACAGGAATTTTGTATGGCTACACCTTC. V and J are TRBV6-5 and TRBJ1-2; tentative D call: TRBD1 (6 bases). The length of the CDR3 is 16 residues. The germline V gene has CDR1 MNHEY and CDR2 SVGAGI. The V and J ends lost 2 bases and 5 bases respectively, with 18 bases between them.

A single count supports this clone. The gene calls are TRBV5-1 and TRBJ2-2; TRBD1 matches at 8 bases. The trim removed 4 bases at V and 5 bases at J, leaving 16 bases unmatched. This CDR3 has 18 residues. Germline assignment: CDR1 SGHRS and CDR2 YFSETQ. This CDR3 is CASSLLMVTGGITGELFF. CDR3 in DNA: TGCGCCAGCAGCCTACTTATGGTTACAGGGGGGATTACCGGGGAGCTGTTTTTT.

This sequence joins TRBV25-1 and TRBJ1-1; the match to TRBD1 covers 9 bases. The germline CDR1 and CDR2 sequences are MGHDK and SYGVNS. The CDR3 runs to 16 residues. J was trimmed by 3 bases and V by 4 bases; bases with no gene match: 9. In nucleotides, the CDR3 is TGTGCCAGCAGTGGGCAGGGACAGGGTATCGACACTGAAGCTTTCTTT. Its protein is CASSGQGQGIDTEAFF.

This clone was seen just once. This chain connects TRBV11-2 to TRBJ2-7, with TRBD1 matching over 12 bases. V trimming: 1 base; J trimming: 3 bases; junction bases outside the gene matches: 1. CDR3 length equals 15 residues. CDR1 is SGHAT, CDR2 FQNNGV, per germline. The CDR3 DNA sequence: TGTGCCAGCAGCTTAGGGGACAGGGGGCTCTACGAGCAGTACTTC. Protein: CASSLGDRGLYEQYF.